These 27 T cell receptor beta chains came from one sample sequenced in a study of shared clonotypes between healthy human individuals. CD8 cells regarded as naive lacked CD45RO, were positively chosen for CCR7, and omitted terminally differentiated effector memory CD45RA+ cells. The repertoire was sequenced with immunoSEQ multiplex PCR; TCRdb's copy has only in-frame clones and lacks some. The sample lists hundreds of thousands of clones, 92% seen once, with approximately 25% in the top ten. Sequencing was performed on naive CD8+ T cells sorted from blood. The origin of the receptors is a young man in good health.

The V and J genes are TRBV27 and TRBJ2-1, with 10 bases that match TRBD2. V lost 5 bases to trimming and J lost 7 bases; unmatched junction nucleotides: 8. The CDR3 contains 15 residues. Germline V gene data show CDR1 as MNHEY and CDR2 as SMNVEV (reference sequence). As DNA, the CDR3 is TGTGCCAGCAGTCTCCTAGCGGGAGTAATGAATGAGCAGTTCTTC. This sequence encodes CASSLLAGVMNEQFF.

The CDR3 protein is CASSSGEGMNTEAFF. The CDR3, as DNA: TGTGCCAGCAGCTCAGGGGAGGGCATGAACACTGAAGCTTTCTTT. The chain carries TRBV7-9 and TRBJ1-1; TRBD1 is a possible D gene (6 bases). The V and J ends lost 4 bases and 0 bases respectively, with 12 bases between them. This CDR3 is built from 15 residues. Germline values: CDR1 SEHNR, CDR2 FQNEAQ (reference sequence).

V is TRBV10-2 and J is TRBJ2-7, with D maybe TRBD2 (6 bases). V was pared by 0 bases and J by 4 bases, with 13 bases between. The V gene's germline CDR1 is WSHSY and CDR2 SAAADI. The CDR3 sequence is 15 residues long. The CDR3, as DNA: TGCGCCAGCAGTGAGTCCCGGGACTTGGAATACGAGCAGTACTTC. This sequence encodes CASSESRDLEYEQYF.

The CDR3 DNA reads as TGTGCCAGCAGCCCCGGGACTAGCGGGAGTCTAGGGCAGTACTTC. Protein sequence: CASSPGTSGSLGQYF. The chain recombines TRBV7-6 with TRBJ2-7; 14 bases map to TRBD2. The CDR3 length is 15 residues. Germline values: CDR1 SGHVS, CDR2 FNYEAQ. Unmatched junction bases numbered 9, after V lost 5 bases and J lost 9 bases.

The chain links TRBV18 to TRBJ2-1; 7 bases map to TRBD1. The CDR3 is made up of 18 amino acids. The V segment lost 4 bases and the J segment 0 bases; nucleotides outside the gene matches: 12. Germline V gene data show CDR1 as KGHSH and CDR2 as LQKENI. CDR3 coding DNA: TGTGCCAGCTCACAACAGGGGTGGGAGTGGAGCTCCTACAATGAGCAGTTCTTC. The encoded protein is CASSQQGWEWSSYNEQFF. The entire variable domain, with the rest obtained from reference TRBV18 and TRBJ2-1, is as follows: NAGVMQNPRHLVRRRGQEARLRCSPMKGHSHVYWYRQLPEEGLKFMVYLQKENIIDESGMPKERFSAEFPKEGPSILRIQQVVRGDSAAYFCASSQQGWEWSSYNEQFFGPGTRLTVL.

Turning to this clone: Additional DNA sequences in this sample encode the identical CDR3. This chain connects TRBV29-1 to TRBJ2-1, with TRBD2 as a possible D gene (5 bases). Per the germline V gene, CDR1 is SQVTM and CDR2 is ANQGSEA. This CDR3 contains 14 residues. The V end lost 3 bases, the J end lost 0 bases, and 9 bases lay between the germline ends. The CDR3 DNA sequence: TGCAGCGTTGAGGAGGTTAGCTCCTACAATGAGCAGTTCTTC. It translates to CSVEEVSSYNEQFF.

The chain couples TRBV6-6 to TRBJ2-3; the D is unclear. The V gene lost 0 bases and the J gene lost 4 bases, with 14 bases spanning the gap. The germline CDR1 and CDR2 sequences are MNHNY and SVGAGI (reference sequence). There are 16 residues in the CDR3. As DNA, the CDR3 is TGTGCCAGCAGTTACTCTCTGGAGCTTGGGGCAGATACGCAGTATTTT. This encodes CASSYSLELGADTQYF.

CDR3 sequence reads: CASSPRVGPVYNEQFF. CDR3 DNA sequence: TGTGCCAGCAGCCCCCGCGTGGGCCCCGTATACAATGAGCAGTTCTTC. The rearrangement links TRBV7-3 to TRBJ2-1; D gene unclear. Per germline, CDR1 SGHTA and CDR2 FQGTGA. The CDR3 runs 16 residues. Deletions cut 5 bases from V and 4 bases from J, with 18 bases between.

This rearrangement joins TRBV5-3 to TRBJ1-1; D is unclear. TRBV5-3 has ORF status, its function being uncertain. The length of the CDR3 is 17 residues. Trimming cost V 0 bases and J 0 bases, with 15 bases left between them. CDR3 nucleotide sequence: TGTGCCAGAAGCTTGGACCTATGGGGAAACATGAACACTGAAGCTTTCTTT. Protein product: CARSLDLWGNMNTEAFF.

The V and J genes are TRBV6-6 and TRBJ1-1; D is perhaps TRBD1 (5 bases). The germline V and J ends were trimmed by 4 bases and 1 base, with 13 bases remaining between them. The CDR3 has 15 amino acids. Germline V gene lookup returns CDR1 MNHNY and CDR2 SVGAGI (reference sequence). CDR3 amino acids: CASSFGTTQNTEAFF. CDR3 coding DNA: TGTGCCAGCAGTTTCGGGACCACACAGAACACTGAAGCTTTCTTT.

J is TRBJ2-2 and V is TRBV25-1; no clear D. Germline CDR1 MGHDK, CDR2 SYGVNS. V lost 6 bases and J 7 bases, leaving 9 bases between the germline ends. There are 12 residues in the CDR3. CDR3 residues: CASRGSGGELFF. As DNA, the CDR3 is TGTGCCAGCAGGGGATCGGGCGGGGAGCTGTTTTTT.

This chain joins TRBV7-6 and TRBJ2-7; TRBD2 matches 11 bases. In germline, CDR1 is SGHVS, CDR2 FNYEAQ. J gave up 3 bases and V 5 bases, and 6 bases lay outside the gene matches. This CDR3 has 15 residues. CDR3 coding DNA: TGTGCCAGCAGCGAGGGACTAGCGGCGAACTACGAGCAGTACTTC. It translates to CASSEGLAANYEQYF.

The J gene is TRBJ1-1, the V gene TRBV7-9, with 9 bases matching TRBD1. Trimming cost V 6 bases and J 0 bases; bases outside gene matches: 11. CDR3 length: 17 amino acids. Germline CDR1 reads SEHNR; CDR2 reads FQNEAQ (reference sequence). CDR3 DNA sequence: TGTGCCAGCAGTCGACAGGGGGAAGCGGGTATGAACACTGAAGCTTTCTTT. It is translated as CASSRQGEAGMNTEAFF.

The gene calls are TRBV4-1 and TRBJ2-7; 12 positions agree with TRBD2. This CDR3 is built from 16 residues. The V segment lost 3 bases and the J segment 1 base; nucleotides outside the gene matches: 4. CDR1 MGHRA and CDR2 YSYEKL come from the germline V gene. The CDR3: CASSQGTSGRSYEQYF. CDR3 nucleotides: TGCGCCAGCAGCCAGGGTACTAGCGGGAGGTCCTACGAGCAGTACTTC.

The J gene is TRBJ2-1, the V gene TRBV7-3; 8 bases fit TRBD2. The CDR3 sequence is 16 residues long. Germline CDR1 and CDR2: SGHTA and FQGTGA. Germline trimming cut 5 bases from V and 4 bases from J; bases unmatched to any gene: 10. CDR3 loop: CASSAPPTSGYNEQFF. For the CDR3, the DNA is TGTGCCAGCAGCGCACCTCCAACTAGCGGTTACAATGAGCAGTTCTTC.

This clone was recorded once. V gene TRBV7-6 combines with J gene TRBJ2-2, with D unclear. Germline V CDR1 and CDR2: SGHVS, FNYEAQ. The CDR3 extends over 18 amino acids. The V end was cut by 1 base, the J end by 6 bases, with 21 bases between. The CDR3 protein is CASSLETALRVKAGELFF. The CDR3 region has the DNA TGTGCCAGCAGCTTAGAAACGGCGCTACGCGTGAAAGCCGGGGAGCTGTTTTTT.

The CDR3 protein is CASSLVGERNVAREQYF. The CDR3 DNA follows: TGTGCCAGCAGCCTAGTAGGGGAGAGGAATGTAGCCCGGGAGCAGTACTTC. The chain employs TRBV11-2 and TRBJ2-7; D tentatively reads TRBD1 or TRBD2 (5 bases each). Germline CDR1 and CDR2: SGHAT and FQNNGV. The CDR3 loop spans 17 amino acids. Trimming cost V 5 bases and J 7 bases, with 27 bases left between them.

The DNA of the CDR3 is TGTGCCAGCAGTTTCCAACCCCGAGCCCAGGATGCTCATGACTATGGCTACACCTTC. It is translated as CASSFQPRAQDAHDYGYTF. The rearrangement uses TRBV7-8 and TRBJ1-2; D is unclear. The CDR3 is 19 residues long. Per germline, CDR1 SGHVS and CDR2 FQNEAQ. Deletions cut 6 bases from V and 3 bases from J, with 29 bases between.

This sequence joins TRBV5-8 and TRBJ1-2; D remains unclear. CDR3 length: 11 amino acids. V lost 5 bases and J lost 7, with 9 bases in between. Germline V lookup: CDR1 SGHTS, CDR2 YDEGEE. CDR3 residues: CASRMDGGYTF. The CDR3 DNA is TGTGCCAGCAGAATGGACGGTGGCTACACCTTC.

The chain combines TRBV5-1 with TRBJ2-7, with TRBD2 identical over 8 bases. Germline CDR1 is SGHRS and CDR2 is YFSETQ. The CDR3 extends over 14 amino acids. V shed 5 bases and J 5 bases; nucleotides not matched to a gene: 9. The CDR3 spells CASRTGLVSDEQYF. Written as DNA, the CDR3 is TGCGCCAGCAGGACGGGACTAGTGAGCGACGAGCAGTACTTC.

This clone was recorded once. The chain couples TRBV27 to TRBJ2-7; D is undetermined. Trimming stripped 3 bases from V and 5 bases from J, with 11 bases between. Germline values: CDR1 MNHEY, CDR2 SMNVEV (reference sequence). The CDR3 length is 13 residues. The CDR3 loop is CASSFLPEDEQYF. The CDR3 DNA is TGTGCCAGCAGTTTCCTACCCGAGGACGAGCAGTACTTC.

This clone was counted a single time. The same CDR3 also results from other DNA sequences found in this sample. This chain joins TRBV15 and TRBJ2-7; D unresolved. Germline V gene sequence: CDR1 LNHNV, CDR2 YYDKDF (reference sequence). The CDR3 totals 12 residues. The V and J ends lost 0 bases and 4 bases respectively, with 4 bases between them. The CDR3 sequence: CATSRDGYEQYF. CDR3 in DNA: TGTGCCACCAGCAGAGATGGTTACGAGCAGTACTTC. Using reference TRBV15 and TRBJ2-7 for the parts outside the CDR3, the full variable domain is DAMVIQNPRYQVTQFGKPVTLSCSQTLNHNVMYWYQQKSSQAPKLLFHYYDKDFNNEADTPDNFQSRRPNTSFCFLDIRSPGLGDTAMYLCATSRDGYEQYFGPGTRLTVT.

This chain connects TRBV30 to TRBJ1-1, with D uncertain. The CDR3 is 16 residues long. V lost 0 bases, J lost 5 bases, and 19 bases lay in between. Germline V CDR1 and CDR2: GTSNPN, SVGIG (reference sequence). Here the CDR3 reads CAWSVLTTEGRTEAFF. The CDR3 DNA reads TGTGCCTGGAGTGTACTGACGACGGAGGGCCGGACTGAAGCTTTCTTT.

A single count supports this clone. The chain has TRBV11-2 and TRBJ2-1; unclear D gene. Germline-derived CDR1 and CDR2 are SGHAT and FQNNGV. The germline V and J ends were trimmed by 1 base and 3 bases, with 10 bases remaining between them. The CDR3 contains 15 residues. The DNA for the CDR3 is TGTGCCAGCAGCTTAGGCGGAACCCTCTACAATGAGCAGTTCTTC. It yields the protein CASSLGGTLYNEQFF.

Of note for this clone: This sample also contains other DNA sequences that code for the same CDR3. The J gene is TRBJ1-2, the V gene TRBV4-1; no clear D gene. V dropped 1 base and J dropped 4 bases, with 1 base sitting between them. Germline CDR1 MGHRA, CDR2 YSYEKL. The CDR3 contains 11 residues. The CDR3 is CASSQGYGYTF. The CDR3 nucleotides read TGCGCCAGCAGCCAAGGCTATGGCTACACCTTC.

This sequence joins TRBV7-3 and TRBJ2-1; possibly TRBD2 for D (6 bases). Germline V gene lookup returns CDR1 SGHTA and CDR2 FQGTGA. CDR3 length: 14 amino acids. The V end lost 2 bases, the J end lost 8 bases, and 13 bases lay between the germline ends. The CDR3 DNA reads TGTGCCAGCAGCTTATCCGCGGGAATGTATGAGCAGTTCTTC. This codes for CASSLSAGMYEQFF.

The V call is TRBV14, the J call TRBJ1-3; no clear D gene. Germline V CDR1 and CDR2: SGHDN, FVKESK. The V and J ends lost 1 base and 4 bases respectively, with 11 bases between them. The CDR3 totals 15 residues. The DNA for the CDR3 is TGTGCCAGCAGCCAAGTCTTGTCCATCGGAAACACCATATATTTT. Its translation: CASSQVLSIGNTIYF.